The subject of this entry is one T cell receptor (beta chain). As processed by the authors: Amplification with reference gene primers provided the estimates of nucleated cell counts. Assay used: immunoSEQ multiplex PCR; TCRdb lists only in-frame clones, some missing. D and trimming come from the DNA, and the V and J calls and clone size come from that table. The table has 95,000 to 150,000 clones, around four fifths seen once. Trimming removed 6 bases at V and 0 bases at J, with 6 bases between. Germline V gene data show CDR1 as MDHEN and CDR2 as SYDVKM. The CDR3 consists of 12 residues. This specimen belongs to a study of blood T cell repertoires in COVID-19. For the study at large: The United States, Italy and Spain provided the acute and convalescent COVID-19 samples. From T cells, B-cell-depleted T cells, or PBMCs came the material, which was cDNA or gDNA.

The clonotype was recovered from a human donor in a cohort sampled during active COVID-19. The chain employs TRBV28 and TRBJ2-7; D ambiguous. Sequencing used peripheral blood. Here the CDR3 reads CASSTTSYEQYF. CDR3 in DNA: TGTGCCAGCAGCACAACCTCCTACGAGCAGTACTTC. The entire variable domain, with the rest obtained from reference TRBV28 and TRBJ2-7, is as follows: DVKVTQSSRYLVKRTGEKVFLECVQDMDHENMFWYRQDPGLGLRLIYFSYDVKMKEKGDIPEGYSVSREKKERFSLILESASTNQTSMYLCASSTTSYEQYFGPGTRLTVT.